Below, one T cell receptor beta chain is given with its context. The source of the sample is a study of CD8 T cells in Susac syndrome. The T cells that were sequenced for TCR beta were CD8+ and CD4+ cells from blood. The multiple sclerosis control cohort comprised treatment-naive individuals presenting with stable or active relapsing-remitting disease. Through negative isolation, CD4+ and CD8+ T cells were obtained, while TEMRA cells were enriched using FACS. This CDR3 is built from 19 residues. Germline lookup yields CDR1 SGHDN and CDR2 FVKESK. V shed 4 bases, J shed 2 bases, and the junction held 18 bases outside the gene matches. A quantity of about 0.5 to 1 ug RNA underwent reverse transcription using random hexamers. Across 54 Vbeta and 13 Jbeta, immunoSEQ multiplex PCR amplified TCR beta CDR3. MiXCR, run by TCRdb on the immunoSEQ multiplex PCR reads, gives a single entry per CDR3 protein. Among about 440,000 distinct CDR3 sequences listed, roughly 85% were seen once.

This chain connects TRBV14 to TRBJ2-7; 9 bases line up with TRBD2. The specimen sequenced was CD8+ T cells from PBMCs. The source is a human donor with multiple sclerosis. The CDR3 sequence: CASSPQVASGIRWAYEQYF. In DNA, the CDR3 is TGTGCCAGCAGCCCCCAGGTAGCTAGCGGGATACGATGGGCCTACGAGCAGTACTTC.